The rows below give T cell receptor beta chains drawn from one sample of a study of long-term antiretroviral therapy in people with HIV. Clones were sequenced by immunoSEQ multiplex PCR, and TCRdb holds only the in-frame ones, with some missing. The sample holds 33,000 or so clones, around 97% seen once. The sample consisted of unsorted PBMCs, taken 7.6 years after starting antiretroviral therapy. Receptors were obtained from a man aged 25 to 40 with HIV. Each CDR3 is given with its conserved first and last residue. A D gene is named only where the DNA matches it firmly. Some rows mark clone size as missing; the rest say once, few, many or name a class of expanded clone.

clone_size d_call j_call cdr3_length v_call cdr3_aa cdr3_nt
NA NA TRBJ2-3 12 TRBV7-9 CASSLYTDTQYF TGTGCCAGCAGCCTTTACACAGATACGCAGTATTTT
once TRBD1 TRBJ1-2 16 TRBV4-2 CASSQDRGQATYGYTF TGTGCCAGCAGCCAAGATAGGGGACAGGCGACATATGGCTACACCTTC
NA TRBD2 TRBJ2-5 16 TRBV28 CASRTSGSGRGETQYF TGTGCCAGCAGGACTAGCGGGAGCGGCCGGGGGGAGACCCAGTACTTC
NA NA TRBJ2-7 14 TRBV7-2 CASSLLEAMYEQYF TGTGCCAGCAGCTTATTGGAGGCCATGTACGAGCAGTACTTC
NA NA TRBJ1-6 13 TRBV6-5 CASSYTANSPLHF TGTGCCAGCAGTTATACGGCAAATTCACCCCTCCACTTT
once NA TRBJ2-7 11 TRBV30 CAWRGSYEQYF TGTGCCTGGAGGGGCTCCTACGAGCAGTACTTC
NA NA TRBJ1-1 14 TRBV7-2 CASSFDGVLAEAFF TGTGCCAGCAGCTTTGACGGGGTCCTGGCTGAAGCTTTCTTT
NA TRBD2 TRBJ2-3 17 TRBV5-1 CASSFPTSGVVADTQYF TGCGCCAGCAGCTTCCCGACTAGCGGGGTTGTCGCAGATACGCAGTATTTT
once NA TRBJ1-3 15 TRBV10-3 CAIANYGPPGNTIYF TGTGCCATCGCTAACTATGGGCCACCTGGAAACACCATATATTTT
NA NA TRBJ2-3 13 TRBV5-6 CASRDSSTDTQYF TGTGCCAGCAGGGACTCCAGCACAGATACGCAGTATTTT
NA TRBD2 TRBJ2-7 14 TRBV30 CAWSVQAGSYEQYF TGTGCCTGGAGTGTTCAAGCGGGGAGCTACGAGCAGTACTTC
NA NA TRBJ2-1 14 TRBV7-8 CASSLAGNYNEQFF TGTGCCAGCAGCTTAGCCGGGAACTACAATGAGCAGTTCTTC
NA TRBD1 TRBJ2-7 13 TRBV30 CAWRTGGTYEQYF TGTGCCTGGAGGACAGGGGGGACCTACGAGCAGTACTTC
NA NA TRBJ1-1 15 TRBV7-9 CASSETGTENTEAFF TGTGCCAGCAGCGAAACCGGGACGGAGAACACTGAAGCTTTCTTT
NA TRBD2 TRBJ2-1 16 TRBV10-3 CAISERIRGRGDEQFF TGTGCCATCAGTGAACGAATTCGCGGGAGGGGCGATGAGCAGTTCTTC
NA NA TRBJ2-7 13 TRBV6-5 CASQLALTGEQYF TGTGCCAGCCAGTTGGCCCTAACGGGGGAGCAGTACTTC
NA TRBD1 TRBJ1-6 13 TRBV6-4 CASRTGRNSPLHF TGTGCCAGCCGGACAGGACGGAATTCACCCCTCCACTTT
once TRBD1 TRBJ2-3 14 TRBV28 CASRGQEKADTQYF TGTGCCAGCAGGGGACAGGAGAAAGCAGATACGCAGTATTTT
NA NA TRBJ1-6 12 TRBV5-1 CASSLEGSPLHF TGCGCCAGCAGCTTGGAGGGTTCACCCCTCCACTTT
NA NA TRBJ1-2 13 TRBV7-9 CASSLAGTYGYTF TGTGCCAGCAGCTTAGCAGGGACGTATGGCTACACCTTC
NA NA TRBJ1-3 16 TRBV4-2 CASSRVPEGSGNTIYF TGTGCCAGCAGCCGTGTCCCCGAGGGCTCTGGAAACACCATATATTTT
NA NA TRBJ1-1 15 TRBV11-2 CASSLVELRNTEAFF TGTGCCAGCAGCTTAGTGGAACTCCGGAACACTGAAGCTTTCTTT
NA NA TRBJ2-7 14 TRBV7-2 CASSLIRDSDEQYF TGTGCCAGCAGCTTAATCCGGGACTCGGACGAGCAGTACTTC
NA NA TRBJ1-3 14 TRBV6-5 CASTHGGTGNTIYF TGTGCCAGCACCCACGGGGGGACTGGAAACACCATATATTTT
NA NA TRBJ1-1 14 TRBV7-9 CASSAGVMNTEAFF TGTGCCAGCAGCGCCGGAGTTATGAACACTGAAGCTTTCTTT
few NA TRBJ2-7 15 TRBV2 CASTTGPGLENEQYF TGTGCCAGCACCACCGGACCGGGACTCGAAAACGAGCAGTACTTC
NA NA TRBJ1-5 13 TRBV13 CASSLGPNQPQHF TGTGCCAGCAGCTTAGGCCCTAATCAGCCCCAGCATTTT
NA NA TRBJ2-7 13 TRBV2 CASSLDRNYEQYF TGTGCCAGCAGCCTAGACAGGAATTACGAGCAGTACTTC
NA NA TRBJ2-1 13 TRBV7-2 CASSLDWSYEQFF TGTGCCAGCAGCTTAGACTGGTCGTATGAGCAGTTCTTC
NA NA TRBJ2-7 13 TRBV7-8 CASSWNPGYEQYF TGTGCCAGCAGTTGGAATCCTGGGTACGAGCAGTACTTC
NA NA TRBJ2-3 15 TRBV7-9 CASIPRDGNTDTQYF TGTGCCAGCATACCTAGGGACGGGAACACAGATACGCAGTATTTT
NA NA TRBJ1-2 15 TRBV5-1 CASSLDQLANYGYTF TGCGCCAGCAGCTTGGATCAACTAGCTAACTATGGCTACACCTTC
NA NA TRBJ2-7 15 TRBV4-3 CASSQERGGQDEQYF TGCGCCAGCAGCCAAGAAAGGGGTGGTCAAGACGAGCAGTACTTC
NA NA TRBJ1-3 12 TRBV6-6 CASVGSGNTIYF TGTGCCAGCGTCGGGTCTGGAAACACCATATATTTT
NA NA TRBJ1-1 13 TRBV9 CASSVDADGEAFF TGTGCCAGCAGCGTAGATGCTGACGGGGAGGCTTTCTTT
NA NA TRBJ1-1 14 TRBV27 CASSLSRVGTEAFF TGTGCCAGCAGTTTGTCAAGGGTGGGCACTGAAGCTTTCTTT
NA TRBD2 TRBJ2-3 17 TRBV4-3 CASSRRILAGHTDTQYF TGCGCCAGCAGCCGGCGGATTCTAGCGGGGCACACAGATACGCAGTATTTT
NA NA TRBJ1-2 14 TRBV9 CASSVVAANYGYTF TGTGCCAGCAGCGTAGTGGCAGCTAACTATGGCTACACCTTC
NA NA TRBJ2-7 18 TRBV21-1 CASTHPVTGPIGLYEQYF TGTGCCAGCACCCACCCCGTGACAGGCCCCATTGGCCTATACGAGCAGTACTTC
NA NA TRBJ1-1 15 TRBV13 CASSFATGANTEAFF TGTGCCAGCAGCTTTGCTACCGGGGCTAACACTGAAGCTTTCTTT
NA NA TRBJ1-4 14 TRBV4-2 CASSLAGDGEKLFF TGTGCCAGCAGCCTTGCGGGGGATGGTGAAAAACTGTTTTTT
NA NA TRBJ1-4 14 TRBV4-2 CASSLEVTNEKLFF TGTGCCAGCAGCCTGGAAGTAACTAATGAAAAACTGTTTTTT